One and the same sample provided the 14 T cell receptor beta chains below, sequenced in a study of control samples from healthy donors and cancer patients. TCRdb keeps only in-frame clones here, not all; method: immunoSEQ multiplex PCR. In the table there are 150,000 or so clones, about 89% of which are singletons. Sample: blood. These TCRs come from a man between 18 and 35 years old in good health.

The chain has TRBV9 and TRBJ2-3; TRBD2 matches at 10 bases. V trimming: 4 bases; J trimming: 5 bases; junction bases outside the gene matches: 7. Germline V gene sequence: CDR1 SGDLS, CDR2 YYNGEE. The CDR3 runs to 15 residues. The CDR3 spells CASSPSGGVLDTQYF. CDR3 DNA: TGTGCCAGCAGCCCCAGCGGGGGGGTTTTAGATACGCAGTATTTT.

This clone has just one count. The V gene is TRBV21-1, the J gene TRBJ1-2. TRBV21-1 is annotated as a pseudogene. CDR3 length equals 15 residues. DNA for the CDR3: TGTGCCAGCAGCACGGGGCACGACCCCCCCTATGGCTACACCTTC. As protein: CASSTGHDPPYGYTF.

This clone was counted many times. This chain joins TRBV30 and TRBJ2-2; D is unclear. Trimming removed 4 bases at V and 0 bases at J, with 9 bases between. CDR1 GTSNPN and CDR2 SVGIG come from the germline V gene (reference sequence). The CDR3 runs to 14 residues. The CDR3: CAWTRSPNTGELFF. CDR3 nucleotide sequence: TGTGCCTGGACAAGGTCTCCGAACACCGGGGAGCTGTTTTTT.

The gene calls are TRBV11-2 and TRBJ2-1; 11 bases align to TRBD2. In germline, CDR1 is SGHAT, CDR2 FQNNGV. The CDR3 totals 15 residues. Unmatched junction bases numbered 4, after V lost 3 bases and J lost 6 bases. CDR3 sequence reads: CASSFSLAGGNEQFF. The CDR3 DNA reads TGTGCCAGCAGCTTTAGTCTAGCGGGGGGCAATGAGCAGTTCTTC.

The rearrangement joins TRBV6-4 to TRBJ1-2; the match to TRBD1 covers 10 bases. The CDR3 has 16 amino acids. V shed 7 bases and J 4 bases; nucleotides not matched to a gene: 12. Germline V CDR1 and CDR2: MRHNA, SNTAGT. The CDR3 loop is CASKFSGTGDSYGYTF. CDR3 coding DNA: TGTGCCAGCAAATTTTCCGGGACAGGGGACTCCTATGGCTACACCTTC.

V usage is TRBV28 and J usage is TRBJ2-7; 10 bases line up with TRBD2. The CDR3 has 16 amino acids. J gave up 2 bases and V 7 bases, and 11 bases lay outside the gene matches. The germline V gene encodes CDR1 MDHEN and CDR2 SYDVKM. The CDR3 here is CASIGSKSGGAYEQYF. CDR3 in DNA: TGTGCCAGCATCGGATCAAAGAGCGGGGGGGCCTACGAGCAGTACTTC.

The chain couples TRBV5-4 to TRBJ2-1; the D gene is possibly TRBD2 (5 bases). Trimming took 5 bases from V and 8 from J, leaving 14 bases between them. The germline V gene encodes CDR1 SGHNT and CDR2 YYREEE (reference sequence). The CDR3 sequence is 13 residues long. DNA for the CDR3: TGTGCCAGCAGTCCTGCTTCGGGGTATGAGCAGTTCTTC. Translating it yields CASSPASGYEQFF.

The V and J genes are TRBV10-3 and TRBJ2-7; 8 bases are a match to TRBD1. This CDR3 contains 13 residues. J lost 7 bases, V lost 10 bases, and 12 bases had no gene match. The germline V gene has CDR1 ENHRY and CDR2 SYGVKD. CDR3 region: CATSGQVGKEQYF. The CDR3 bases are TGTGCCACCTCGGGACAGGTAGGAAAGGAGCAGTACTTC.

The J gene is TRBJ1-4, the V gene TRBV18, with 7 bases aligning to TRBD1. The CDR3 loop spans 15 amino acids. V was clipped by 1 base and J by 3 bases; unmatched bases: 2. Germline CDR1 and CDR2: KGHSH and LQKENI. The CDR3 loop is CASSPRDSSNEKLFF. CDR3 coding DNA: TGTGCCAGCTCACCACGGGACAGCTCTAATGAAAAACTGTTTTTT.

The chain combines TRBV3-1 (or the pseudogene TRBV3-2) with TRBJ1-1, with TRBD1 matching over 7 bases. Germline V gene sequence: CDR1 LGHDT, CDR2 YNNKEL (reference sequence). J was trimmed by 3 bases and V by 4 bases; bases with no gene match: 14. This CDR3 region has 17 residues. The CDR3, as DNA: TGTGCCAGCAGCCGGGCCAGGGGGGGTTTTGTGGACACTGAAGCTTTCTTT. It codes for CASSRARGGFVDTEAFF.

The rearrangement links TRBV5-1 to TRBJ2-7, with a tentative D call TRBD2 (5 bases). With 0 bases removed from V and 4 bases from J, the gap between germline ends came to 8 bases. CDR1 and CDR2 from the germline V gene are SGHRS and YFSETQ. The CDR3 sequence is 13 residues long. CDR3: CASSLVPGYEQYF. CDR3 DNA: TGCGCCAGCAGCTTGGTCCCGGGGTACGAGCAGTACTTC. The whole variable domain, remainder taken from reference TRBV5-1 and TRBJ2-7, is KAGVTQTPRYLIKTRGQQVTLSCSPISGHRSVSWYQQTPGQGLQFLFEYFSETQRNKGNFPGRFSGRQFSNSRSEMNVSTLELGDSALYLCASSLVPGYEQYFGPGTRLTVT.

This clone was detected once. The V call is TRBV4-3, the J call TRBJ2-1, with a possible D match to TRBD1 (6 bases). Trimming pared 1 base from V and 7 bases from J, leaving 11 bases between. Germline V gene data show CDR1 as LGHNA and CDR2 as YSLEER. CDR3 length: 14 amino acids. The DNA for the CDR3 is TGCGCCAGCAGCCAAGTTTACCAGGGGAATGAGCAGTTCTTC. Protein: CASSQVYQGNEQFF.

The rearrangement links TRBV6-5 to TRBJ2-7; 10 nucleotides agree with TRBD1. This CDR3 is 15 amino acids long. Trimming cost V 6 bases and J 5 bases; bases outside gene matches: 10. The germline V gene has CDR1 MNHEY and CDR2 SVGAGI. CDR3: CASSSPRTGGNEQYF. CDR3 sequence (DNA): TGTGCCAGCAGCTCACCCCGGACAGGGGGGAACGAGCAGTACTTC.

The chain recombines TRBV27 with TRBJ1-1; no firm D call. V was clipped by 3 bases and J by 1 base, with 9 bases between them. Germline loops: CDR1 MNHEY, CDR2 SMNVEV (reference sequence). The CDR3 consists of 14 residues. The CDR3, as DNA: TGTGCCAGCAGTTTTTGGCGGGAGAACACTGAAGCTTTCTTT. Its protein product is CASSFWRENTEAFF.